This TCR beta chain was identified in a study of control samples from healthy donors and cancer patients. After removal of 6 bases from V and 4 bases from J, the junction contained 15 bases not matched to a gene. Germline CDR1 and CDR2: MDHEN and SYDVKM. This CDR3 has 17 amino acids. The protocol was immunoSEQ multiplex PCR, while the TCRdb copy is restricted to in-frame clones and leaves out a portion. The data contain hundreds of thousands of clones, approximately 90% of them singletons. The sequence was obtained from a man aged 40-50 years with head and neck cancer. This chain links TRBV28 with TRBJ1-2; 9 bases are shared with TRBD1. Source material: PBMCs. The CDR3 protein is CASSANIGDRASYGYTF. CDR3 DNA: TGTGCCAGCAGCGCCAATATAGGGGACAGGGCTAGCTATGGCTACACCTTC.